This T cell receptor beta chain was observed in a study of T cells after somatic rescue of genetic block. The repertoire was sequenced with immunoSEQ multiplex PCR; TCRdb's copy has only in-frame clones and lacks some. This sample has more than 9,500 clones; about 74% occur once, and the top ten carry roughly a fifth. Germline CDR1 PRHDT, CDR2 FYEKMQ (reference sequence). Trimming shortened V by 2 bases and J by 3 bases, and 11 bases separated the two germline ends. This CDR3 comprises 14 residues. A single count supports this clone. Sequenced sample: peripheral blood mononuclear cells (PBMCs). This chain joins TRBV13 and TRBJ2-7; maybe TRBD2 (6 bases). The clonotype originates from a boy aged 10-17 years. The CDR3 region has the DNA TGTGCCAGCAGCTTAAGAGCGGGTAACTACGAGCAGTACTTC. This gives the protein CASSLRAGNYEQYF.